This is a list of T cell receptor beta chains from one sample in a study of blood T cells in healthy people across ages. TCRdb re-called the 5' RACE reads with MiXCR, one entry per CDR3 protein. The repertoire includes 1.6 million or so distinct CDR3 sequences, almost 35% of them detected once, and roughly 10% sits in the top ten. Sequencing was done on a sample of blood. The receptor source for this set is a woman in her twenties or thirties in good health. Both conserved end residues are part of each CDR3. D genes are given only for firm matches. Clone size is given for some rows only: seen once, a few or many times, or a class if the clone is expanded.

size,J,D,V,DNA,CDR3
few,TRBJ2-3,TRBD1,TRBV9,TGTGCCAGCAGCGCCGGACAGGGGAGTCGGACAGATACGCAGTATTTT,CASSAGQGSRTDTQYF
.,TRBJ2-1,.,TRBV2,TGTGCCAGCAGTGAGGAGCAGGGGTCCTACAATGAGCAGTTCTTC,CASSEEQGSYNEQFF
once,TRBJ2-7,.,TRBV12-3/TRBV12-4,TGTGCCAGCGGACTTCTTAGCGAGCAGTACTTC,CASGLLSEQYF
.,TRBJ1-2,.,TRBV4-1,TGCGCCAGCAGCCATGCCCTGGCAGCATATGGCTACACCTTC,CASSHALAAYGYTF
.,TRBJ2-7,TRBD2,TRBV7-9,TGTGCCAGCAGCGGGACTAGCAGCTACGAGCAGTACTTC,CASSGTSSYEQYF
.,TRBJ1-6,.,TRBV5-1,TGCGCCAGCAGCTTGGTACAGGGCTCCTATAATTCACCCCTCCATTTT,CASSLVQGSYNSPLHF
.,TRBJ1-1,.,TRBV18,TGTGCCAGCTCACCACGGAATAGGGATAACACTGAAGCTTTCTTT,CASSPRNRDNTEAFF
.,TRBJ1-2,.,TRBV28,TGTGCCAGCAGGGACGGGCTGTATGGCTACACCTTC,CASRDGLYGYTF
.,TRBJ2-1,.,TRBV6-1,TGTGCCACACAACTACTGGGGGCGAATGAGCAGTTCTTC,CATQLLGANEQFF
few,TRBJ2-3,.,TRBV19,TGTGCCACCCTCGTCGGGTCTACGCAGTATTTT,CATLVGSTQYF
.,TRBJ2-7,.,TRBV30,TGTGCCTGGAGTGAAGGAATTGAAGCTTTGGTAGTGGACGAGCAGTACTTC,CAWSEGIEALVVDEQYF
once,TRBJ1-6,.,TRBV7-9,TGTGCCAGCGGACCCAGCGGGGGGATCTATAATTCACCCCTCCACTTT,CASGPSGGIYNSPLHF
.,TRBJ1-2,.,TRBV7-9,TGTGCCAGCAGCACCGAACTTTACGGCTATGGCTACACCTTC,CASSTELYGYGYTF
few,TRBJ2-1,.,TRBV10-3,TGTGCCATCAGGGGAGGACAGAACAATGAGCAGTTCTTC,CAIRGGQNNEQFF
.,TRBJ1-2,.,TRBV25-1,TGTGCCAGCAGTGACCAAGGACAGTACCTCTATGGCTACACCTTC,CASSDQGQYLYGYTF
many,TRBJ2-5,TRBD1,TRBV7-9,TGTGCCAGCAGCCTGACAGGGGGACTGCCAGAAGAGACCCAGTACTTC,CASSLTGGLPEETQYF
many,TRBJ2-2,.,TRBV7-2,TGTGCCAGCAGCTTAGGGGTGAACACCGGGGAGCTGTTTTTT,CASSLGVNTGELFF
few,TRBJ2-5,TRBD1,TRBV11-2,TGTGCCAGCAGCTTTTATACAGGGGGCACAGAGACCCAGTACTTC,CASSFYTGGTETQYF
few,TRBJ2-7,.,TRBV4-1,TGCGCCAGCAGCCAAGAGATAGGAAGCTCCTACGAGCAGTACTTC,CASSQEIGSSYEQYF
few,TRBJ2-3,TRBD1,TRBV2,TGTGCCAGCACCGGGACAGCAGGGGATACGCAGTATTTT,CASTGTAGDTQYF
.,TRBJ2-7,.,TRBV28,TGTGCCAGCACCCGTCTTGGGCCTACCTACGAGCAGTACTTC,CASTRLGPTYEQYF
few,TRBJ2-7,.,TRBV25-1,TGTGCCAGCAGTGGGATGGGGGTAGGCGAGCAGTACTTC,CASSGMGVGEQYF
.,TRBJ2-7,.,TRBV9,TGTGCCAGCAGCGCATCGGGAGCACCCTCTTACGAGCAGTACTTC,CASSASGAPSYEQYF
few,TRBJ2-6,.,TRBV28,TGTGCCAGCAGCACCCCGGACAAGGCCAACGTCCTGACTTTC,CASSTPDKANVLTF
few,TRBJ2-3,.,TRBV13,TGTGCCAGCAGCTTCGGGGGTTTAGATACGCAGTATTTT,CASSFGGLDTQYF
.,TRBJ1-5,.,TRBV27,TGTGCCAGCAGTTCCGCGGATAGCAATCAGCCCCAGCATTTT,CASSSADSNQPQHF
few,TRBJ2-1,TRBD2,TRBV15,TGTGCCACCAGCAGGGGGGAGGGGCTAGCGTGGAATGAGCAGTTCTTC,CATSRGEGLAWNEQFF